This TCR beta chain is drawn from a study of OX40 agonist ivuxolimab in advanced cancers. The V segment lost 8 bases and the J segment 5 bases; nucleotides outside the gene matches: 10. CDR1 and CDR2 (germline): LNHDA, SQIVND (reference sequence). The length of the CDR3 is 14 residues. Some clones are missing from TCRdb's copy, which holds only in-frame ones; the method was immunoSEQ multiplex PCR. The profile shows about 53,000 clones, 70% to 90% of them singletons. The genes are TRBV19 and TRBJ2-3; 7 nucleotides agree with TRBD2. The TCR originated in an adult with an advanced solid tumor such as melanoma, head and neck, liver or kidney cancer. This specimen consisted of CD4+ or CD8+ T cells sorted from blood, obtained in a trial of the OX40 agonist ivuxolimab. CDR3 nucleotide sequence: TGTGCCAGTGGAGCGGGATGGGGGGGAGATACGCAGTATTTT. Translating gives CASGAGWGGDTQYF.